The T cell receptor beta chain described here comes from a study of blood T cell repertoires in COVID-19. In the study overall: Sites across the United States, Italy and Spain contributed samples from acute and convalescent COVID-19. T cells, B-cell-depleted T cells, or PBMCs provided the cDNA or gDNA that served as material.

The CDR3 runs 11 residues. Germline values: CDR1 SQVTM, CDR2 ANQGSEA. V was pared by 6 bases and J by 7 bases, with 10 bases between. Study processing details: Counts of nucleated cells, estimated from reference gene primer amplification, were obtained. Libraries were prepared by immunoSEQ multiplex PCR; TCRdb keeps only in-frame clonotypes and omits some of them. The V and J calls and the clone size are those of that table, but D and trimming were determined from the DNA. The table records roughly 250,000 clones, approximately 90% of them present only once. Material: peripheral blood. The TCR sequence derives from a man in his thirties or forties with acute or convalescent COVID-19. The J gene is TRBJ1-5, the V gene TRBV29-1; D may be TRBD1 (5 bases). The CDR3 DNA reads TGCAGCGTGGGGGAGGGACAGCCCCAGCATTTT. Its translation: CSVGEGQPQHF.